These 5 T cell receptor beta chains share one sample of origin, sequenced in a study of Tregs in tolerant kidney transplant recipients. Sequencing was performed with immunoSEQ multiplex PCR; in TCRdb, only in-frame clones are kept and a portion is missing. The profile shows 90,000 to 150,000 clones, 85% to 95% of them singletons. Sequencing was performed on CD4+ T cells from blood. All receptors come from a human donor in good health.

The CDR3 bases are TGCGCCAGCAGCTTGGATCCGGGCCTCTCCTACGAGCAGTACTTC. This gives the protein CASSLDPGLSYEQYF. This chain uses TRBV5-1 with TRBJ2-7; D unclear. This CDR3 spans 15 amino acids. Germline loops: CDR1 SGHRS, CDR2 YFSETQ. V shed 0 bases and J shed 0 bases, with 10 bases lying between them.

V is TRBV18 and J is TRBJ2-5, with D possibly TRBD2 on 5 matching bases. CDR1 is KGHSH, CDR2 LQKENI, per germline. Trimming pared 6 bases from V and 5 bases from J, leaving 16 bases between. CDR3 length equals 14 residues. CDR3 coding DNA: TGTGCCAGCTCCCCGGACTTCCGAGAGGAGACCCAGTACTTC. Amino acid sequence: CASSPDFREETQYF.

V is TRBV30 and J is TRBJ1-2; maybe TRBD1 (6 bases). Germline CDR1 reads GTSNPN; CDR2 reads SVGIG (reference sequence). Trimming removed 2 bases at V and 8 bases at J, with 15 bases between. The CDR3 is 13 residues long. This CDR3 reads CAWSSQTGSGYTF. The CDR3 nucleotides read TGTGCCTGGAGTTCGCAGACAGGCTCCGGCTACACCTTC.

This chain uses TRBV5-5 with TRBJ2-1; D unclear. The CDR3 is 15 amino acids. Germline CDR1 is SGHKS and CDR2 is YYEKEE (reference sequence). V was shortened by 1 base and J by 2 bases, with 10 bases between the two germline ends. The CDR3 coding sequence is TGTGCCAGCAGCTTGCAAACTGCCGCCTACAATGAGCAGTTCTTC. It encodes CASSLQTAAYNEQFF.

The chain has TRBV29-1 and TRBJ1-1, with TRBD1 as a possible D gene (5 bases). The CDR3 covers 14 residues. Germline lookup yields CDR1 SQVTM and CDR2 ANQGSEA. V lost 5 bases, J lost 0 bases, and 13 bases lay in between. The CDR3 coding sequence is TGCAGCGTTCCCCCCGGGACGGTGAACACTGAAGCTTTCTTT. This translates into CSVPPGTVNTEAFF. Based on the CDR3 plus reference TRBV29-1 and TRBJ1-1, the full variable domain is SAVISQKPSRDICQRGTSLTIQCQVDSQVTMMFWYRQQPGQSLTLIATANQGSEATYESGFVIDKFPISRPNLTFSTLTVSNMSPEDSSIYLCSVPPGTVNTEAFFGQGTRLTVV.